This T cell receptor (beta chain) was observed in a study of PD-1 blockade in classical Hodgkin lymphoma. Study in general: Intravenous nivolumab at 3 mg/kg was given to patients every 2 weeks.

CDR3 length: 13 residues. V lost 4 bases and J lost 5, with 11 bases in between. Germline V gene lookup returns CDR1 MNHEY and CDR2 SMNVEV (reference sequence). Relapses following autologous stem cell transplantation were seen in all patients, with brentuximab vedotin exposure varying. Libraries were prepared by immunoSEQ multiplex PCR; TCRdb keeps only in-frame clonotypes and omits some of them. Of 55,000 to 80,000 clones listed, around 88% are singletons. Comments on this clone: Other nucleotide sequences from this sample produce the same CDR3.

The specimen comprised peripheral blood mononuclear cells (PBMCs), sampled at baseline. V and J are TRBV27 and TRBJ2-5, with D possibly being TRBD2 (6 bases). The clonotype originates from a human donor with classical Hodgkin lymphoma. The CDR3 here is CASSYRERETQYF. DNA for the CDR3: TGTGCCAGCAGTTACCGGGAGAGGGAGACCCAGTACTTC.